The clone carrying this T cell receptor beta chain came up many times. Patients underwent thyroid surgery, and none had received any treatment before it. This sample was taken from a study of metastatic and nonmetastatic thyroid tumors. The CDR3 has 14 amino acids. Germline-derived CDR1 and CDR2 are MNHNS and SASEGT. Trimming left V 6 bases short and J 5 bases short, with 16 bases between. TCRdb re-called clones via MiXCR from the PCR reads. The table has around 23,000 clones, approximately 25% seen once. This TCR derives from a female donor with papillary thyroid cancer or a benign thyroid nodule (not recorded which). Some clones in this sample may be carry-over from other donors' samples. The rearrangement uses TRBV6-1 and TRBJ2-5; D remains unclear. Input material: blood. The DNA of the CDR3 is TGTGCCAGCAGCAGACACGAGGATGGGGAGACCCAGTACTTC. Protein sequence: CASSRHEDGETQYF.